This entry features one TCR beta chain sequence. Its antigen is not yet known. No base-level quality is on record; no much larger clone is a single base apart. The sample was run on an Illumina MiSeq. The public sequencing data were trimmed at Q25 with fastp and processed into clonotypes with MiXCR by TCRdb, which kept only in-frame beta chains. Each CDR3 protein gets just one entry, which takes the most common genes and DNA from the rows behind it. The sample table holds around 4,000 distinct CDR3 sequences, of which over 9.5% were seen once. The ten biggest clones cover around 31% of the sample. The data originate from a study. Reading the germline V gene (reference sequence) gives CDR1 LNHDA and CDR2 SQIVND. From the cysteine up to the phenylalanine, the CDR3 has a length of 14 residues. Only the CDR3 portion is preserved as DNA: 42 bases, with reading frame beginning at the first base. The germline V and J ends show losses of 7 bases and 6 bases respectively, and no gene match explains 7 bases of the junction.

The rearrangement combines TRBV19 with TRBJ2-1; TRBD2 aligns with 9 central bases. Sequenced sample: CD4+ T cells from peripheral blood. The TCR sequence derives from a human donor with rheumatoid arthritis. The DNA sequence is as follows: TGTGCCAGTACTCCGGGACTAGCCATCAATGAGCAGTTCTTC. Translated, this gives CASTPGLAINEQFF.